This T cell receptor beta chain was retrieved from a study of cytomegalovirus exposure and HLA in healthy donors listed by TCRdb under 2017. For the wider study: In an earlier analysis of approximately 500 of the donors, 276 Gb of sequence data and approximately 100 million unique TCR beta sequences from 150 million to 200 million T cells were reported. The genetic ancestry cluster associated with self-reported Caucasian donors included 81% of the 350 to 500 genotyped donors. Using immunosequencing, the study profiled T cell repertoires from 550 to 750 subjects and related those repertoires to cytomegalovirus serostatus. A later analysis re-examined previously published TCR beta repertoires from roughly 650 donors and added high-resolution HLA genotyping to investigate patterns of TCR occurrence. The study aimed to test whether cataloging public T cell receptors could reveal signatures of past pathogen exposure. Typing coverage varied by locus: about 620-640 donors for A, B, C, DRB1 and DQB1; around 560 for DQA1; more than 600 for DPA1; under 490 for DPB1. The later analysis used no new phenotypic data to find candidate immune exposures, relying instead on TCR beta sequences and their occurrence across donors. Five DR-DQ haplotypes were treated as single units for association and clustering because of strong linkage in the cohort. Alongside the repertoire data, information on donor age, sex, ethnicity and CMV serostatus was compiled. An earlier analysis of roughly 600 of the donors used high-throughput TCR beta sequencing to judge whether each TCR beta V gene segment behaved as functional or pseudogenic. All discovery cohort repertoires had been generated using a single sequencing platform. Approximately 300 gigabases of sequencing data and around 90 million unique TCR sequences made up an early release that covered over 550 HLA-typed donors. A later genetic analysis used genome-wide SNP genotypes for about three fifths of the 666 donors, treating that subset as a discovery cohort. Among about 360 genotyped donors of the cohort, an average of approximately 250,000 unique TCR beta nucleotide sequences were sequenced per donor, about a sixth of them non-productive. HLA typing covered class I and class II loci at four-digit resolution. To predict cytomegalovirus infection status, the study brought together high-throughput TCR immunosequencing, statistical association of individual TCRs with disease status, and machine learning. Along with the approximately 670-subject first cohort, a separate validation cohort of more than 90 different subjects was used. The investigation overall reported the following: In a later genetic analysis, fewer N-insertions in productive TCRs were reported among donors in an Asian-associated ancestry cluster than the approximately 670-donor mean. In a later analysis, TCR association rates were found to vary across HLA loci, with the most associated TCRs seen for DRB1 alleles and the fewest for HLA-C alleles. In a later analysis, several top co-occurrence clusters were reported to appear linked to parvovirus B19, influenza, CMV and Epstein-Barr virus. Correlated functional status among segregating V segments might be attributable to linkage disequilibrium, but an unknown experimental factor could not be ruled out. Some IMGT-functional V segments, including TRBV6-2 and TRBV6-3, could not be distinguished by the 87-base-pair reads and were therefore excluded. When HLA alleles, especially DR and DQ, strongly co-occurred, TCR associations were difficult to assign to individual alleles. This cohort had only TCR beta chains sequenced, and the lack of alpha or paired-chain data limited which features could be detected. Most TCR sequences were seen in very few donors, while some public TCRs were found in many individuals. A further reported finding was that TCR beta sequences accurately predicted the HLA-A and HLA-B alleles for most subjects in the first cohort. The classifier was reported to diagnose cytomegalovirus status with high specificity and sensitivity in both the original and validation cohorts. The presence/absence analyses assumed that sequencing depth was roughly uniform across donors, and that assumption may not be true. An earlier analysis of some 560 of the donors showed that most TCR beta V segments appeared in productive rearrangements either about 87% or about 30% of the time, which broadly matched IMGT annotations. The study gave a list of 150 to 200 TCR beta chains associated with cytomegalovirus. Because HLA typing was unavailable for some donors at each locus, only the typed subset was used in association tests. Because counts were too low, 15 to 20 rarely observed V segments, including chromosome 9 orphons, were excluded from the earlier analysis of under 650 of the donors. CMV serostatus was the only immune exposure information available for the cohort. A cluster of highly shared sequence variants was judged likely to be a technical artifact of the sequencing pipeline. In vitro tests confirmed that a few of the cytomegalovirus-associated TCR beta chains recognize cytomegalovirus antigens. In a later genetic analysis, a missense DCLRE1C variant was associated with V-gene and J-gene trimming of TCR beta chains, and the association was replicated in an independent cohort. A later analysis found that most CMV-associated TCR beta chains appeared HLA-restricted, with HLA associations seemingly driven largely by CMV exposure. It was suggested by the authors that the approach could potentially be generalized to other disease states and immunological phenotypes. Compared with equally common non-associated chains, HLA-associated TCR beta chains in a later analysis were more clonally expanded and had lower generation probabilities. A later analysis associated some 17,000 TCR beta sequences with specific HLA alleles at a false discovery rate of 0.05.

CDR1 and CDR2 were assigned from the germline V gene as MRHNA and SNTAGT. The CDR3 starts with the cysteine, ends with the phenylalanine, and has 13 residues. Only the CDR3 part of the read is kept: 39 bases, read in frame from the first base. The V and J ends are trimmed by 5 bases and 3 bases, leaving 10 bases between them. As concerns this clone: The antigen it binds to is not known. Qualities for individual bases were not recorded, and no much larger clone is one base off.

The protocol used for the library was the immunoSEQ multiplex PCR assay. For the multiplex PCR, a mixture combining 60 forward primers for TCR Vbeta segments and 13 reverse primers for TCR Jbeta segments was used. A multiplex PCR assay on genomic DNA amplified the CDR3 region of rearranged TCR beta genes. The Illumina HiSeq System was used to sequence the amplified TCR beta libraries as 87-base-pair reads. In the source study's methods: A later analysis counted some 80 million unique TCR beta chains across the 666 repertoires, and approximately 11 million of these chains were shared by at least two donors. Raw reads were error-corrected and collapsed into unique sequences by a nearest-neighbor algorithm in which closely related sequences were merged to remove PCR and sequencing errors. Alignment of CDR3 sequences to IMGT reference sequences was used to assign V, D and J gene segments. For a sequence to be retained, at least a six-nucleotide match to both a V gene segment and a J gene segment was required. Rearrangements were called productive when the CDR3 lacked stop codons and stayed in frame with V and J; all others were non-productive. CDR3 was defined by IMGT convention, running from the second conserved V-encoded cysteine to the conserved J-encoded phenylalanine. The earlier analysis of approximately 590 of the donors excluded any sequence lacking an unambiguous match to a single V gene segment. In an earlier analysis of roughly 500 of the donors, V segments were called functional above 56.7% productive rearrangements and were called segregating when the between-donor standard deviation exceeded 5%. To diagnose cytomegalovirus status from the catalog of TCR beta chain sequences, a statistical classification framework was built. In a later analysis, TCR nucleotide sequences were compared against IMGT/GENE-DB human TR gene sequences so that V and J genes could be assigned. Using the TCRdist pipeline, a later analysis assigned CDR3 sequences along with most-parsimonious VDJ recombination scenarios. In a later analysis, each TCR beta chain was defined by its CDR3 amino acid sequence together with its V-gene family, and reads lacking a unique V-gene family were excluded. In a later analysis, fewer than 600 highly shared, low-generation-probability nucleotide sequences were removed to address suspected cross-contamination and a sequencing artifact. A later analysis calculated a clonal expansion index for each public chain from normalized within-repertoire ranks of inferred template counts. Generation probabilities in a later analysis came from a VDJ recombination model fitted to out-of-frame rearrangements, and those results were checked against IGoR. In a later analysis, TCR-TCR, TCR-HLA and TCR-CMV co-occurrence was scored with hypergeometric tests, and a repertoire-size bias correction was applied to TCR pairs. False discovery rates were estimated in a later analysis by permuting HLA or CMV assignments 20 times. A later analysis grouped co-occurring TCRs with DBSCAN, adding TCRdist sequence similarity when clustering within HLA-allele-positive subsets. Repertoires with fewer than 30,000 or more than 120,000 public chains, plus five repertoires with anomalous nucleotide sharing, were excluded from co-occurrence clustering. What TCRdb holds here is the immuneACCESS table cut down to in-frame rearrangements. Part of the clones is not present; checked against another copy, under half of the missing clones reflect an unresolved V gene, and the others are unexplained. The V and J calls and clone size come from that table; D and trimming were worked out from the DNA. Across this sample there are roughly 120,000 clones, with about 76% seen only once. Jointly, the top ten make up under 9.5% of the sample.

The cohort comprised several hundred healthy bone marrow donors. Cohort members were all nominally healthy when sampled, although unrecorded immune exposures were likely present. The donor tested CMV seronegative and was one of the 352 seronegative cohort members. A peripheral blood sample was collected from each donor, and TCR beta sequencing was performed on peripheral blood mononuclear cells. Genomic DNA was extracted from the blood cell samples with the Qiagen DNeasy Blood Extraction Kit. The receptor chain draws on TRBV6-4 and TRBJ1-1; the D gene cannot be resolved reliably. Sequencing was performed on PBMCs. The receptor was derived from a man aged 35 to 55 in good health and CMV-seronegative. The DNA sequence is given as TGTGCCAGCAGTATTCCTCAGGACACTGAAGCTTTCTTT. This is translated as CASSIPQDTEAFF.